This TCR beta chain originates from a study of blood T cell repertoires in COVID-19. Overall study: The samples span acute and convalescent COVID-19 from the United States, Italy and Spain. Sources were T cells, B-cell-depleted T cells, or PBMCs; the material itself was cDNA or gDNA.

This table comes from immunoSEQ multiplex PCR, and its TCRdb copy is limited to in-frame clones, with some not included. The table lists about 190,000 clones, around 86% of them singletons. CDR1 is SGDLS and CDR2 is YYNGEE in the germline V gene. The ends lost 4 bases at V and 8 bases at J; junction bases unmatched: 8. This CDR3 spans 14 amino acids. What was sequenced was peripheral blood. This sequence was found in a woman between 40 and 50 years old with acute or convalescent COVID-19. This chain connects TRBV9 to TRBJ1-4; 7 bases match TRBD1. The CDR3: CASSSRTGREKLFF. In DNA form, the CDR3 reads TGTGCCAGCAGCTCACGGACAGGTCGGGAAAAACTGTTTTTT.